This T cell receptor (beta chain) was captured in a study of response to subunit inactivated influenza vaccine (dated by TCRdb to 2016 to 2019). The study in broad terms: Deep quantitative profiling of the T cell receptor repertoire was used in the study to follow responses to a trivalent subunit inactivated influenza vaccine.

The CDR3, from cysteine to phenylalanine, totals 19 residues. Only the CDR3 part of the read is kept: 57 bases, read in frame from the first base. The library was generated by RT-PCR. Sequencer: Illumina HiSeq 2500. TCRdb cleaned the public reads at Q25 with fastp, built clones with MiXCR and kept in-frame beta chains. One record per CDR3 amino acid sequence lists the most common genes and DNA. Within this sample are hundreds of thousands of distinct CDR3 sequences, with about 15% of them counted one time only. The ten largest clones represent 3% to 3.5% of the sample. The paper's findings and limits, for the study overall: According to the authors, only a limited number of new T cells may be recruited by each seasonal influenza vaccination.

Regarding this clonotype: This receptor's antigen is unknown. Base-call qualities are not available, and no considerably larger clone is one nucleotide away.

The receptor chain draws on TRBV21-1 and TRBJ2-5; TRBD2, the table's D call, was not compared with the DNA. TRBV21-1 is assigned pseudogene status. The material sequenced was CD4+ T cells sorted from PBMCs, taken less than 30 months after vaccination. This TCR was sampled from a man aged 50 to 75 who received an inactivated influenza vaccine. Donor details come from another sample of the same person, matched by shared clones. CDR3 sequence: CASRNSRTSGPGHKETQYF. The bases are TGTGCCAGCAGGAACTCAAGGACTAGCGGGCCAGGGCATAAAGAGACCCAGTACTTC.